A single sample is the source of the 18 T cell receptor beta chains below, sequenced in a study of blood T cell repertoires in COVID-19. Sequencing used immunoSEQ multiplex PCR; TCRdb keeps in-frame clones, though not all of them. The table lists 300,000 to 400,000 clones, about nine tenths of them singletons. Sequenced material: peripheral blood. The receptors were sampled from a woman aged 25 to 39 with COVID-19, enrolled during active disease.

The chain has TRBV28 and TRBJ1-1; D gene uncertain. Trimming cost V 2 bases and J 4 bases, with 5 bases left between them. The germline V gene encodes CDR1 MDHEN and CDR2 SYDVKM. This CDR3 spans 12 amino acids. CDR3: CASSLPFTEAFF. CDR3 DNA sequence: TGTGCCAGCAGTTTACCATTCACTGAAGCTTTCTTT. The full variable domain, completed using reference TRBV28 and TRBJ1-1, is DVKVTQSSRYLVKRTGEKVFLECVQDMDHENMFWYRQDPGLGLRLIYFSYDVKMKEKGDIPEGYSVSREKKERFSLILESASTNQTSMYLCASSLPFTEAFFGQGTRLTVV.

This chain uses TRBV5-4 with TRBJ2-1; TRBD2 matches 13 bases. The CDR3 runs to 18 residues. CDR1 is SGHNT, CDR2 YYREEE, per germline (reference sequence). The junction had 16 bases not matched to a gene; V was cut back by 4 bases and J by 9 bases. The CDR3: CASSKGTSGAIMVGEQFF. CDR3 in DNA: TGTGCCAGCAGCAAGGGGACTAGCGGGGCCATCATGGTGGGTGAGCAGTTCTTC.

V usage is TRBV24-1 and J usage is TRBJ1-2; D remains ambiguous. The CDR3 loop spans 15 amino acids. Germline V CDR1 and CDR2: KGHDR, SFDVKD. V was cut by 1 base and J by 6 bases, with 14 bases left in between. The CDR3 DNA follows: TGTGCCACCAGTGATTTCAGCGAAGAGGGTAATGGCTACACCTTC. Encoded protein: CATSDFSEEGNGYTF.

This clone occurred once. The DNA of the CDR3 is TGTGCCAGCTCACCGGGGGACAGGGTTACTGAAGCTTTCTTT. Protein: CASSPGDRVTEAFF. The chain carries TRBV18 and TRBJ1-1, with 9 positions matching TRBD1. J lost 5 bases, V lost 3 bases, and 4 bases had no gene match. The CDR3 length is 14 residues. Germline V lookup: CDR1 KGHSH, CDR2 LQKENI.

This chain connects TRBV30 to TRBJ1-1; 8 bases line up with TRBD1. Germline loops: CDR1 GTSNPN, CDR2 SVGIG (reference sequence). This CDR3 region has 13 residues. J gave up 1 base and V 4 bases, and 2 bases lay outside the gene matches. In DNA, the CDR3 is TGTGCCTGGACGGGGACAGGGAACACTGAAGCTTTCTTT. This sequence encodes CAWTGTGNTEAFF.

The rearrangement links TRBV15 to TRBJ2-7; D remains ambiguous. Per germline, CDR1 LNHNV and CDR2 YYDKDF (reference sequence). V lost 3 bases, J lost 3 bases, and 3 bases lay in between. This CDR3 comprises 11 residues. CDR3 amino acids: CATSSSYEQYF. The CDR3 nucleotides read TGTGCCACCAGCAGCAGCTACGAGCAGTACTTC.

The chain uses TRBV12-3 or TRBV12-4 and TRBJ1-4; D gene uncertain. The CDR3 spans 12 residues. Trimming took 2 bases from V and 8 from J, leaving 6 bases between them. CDR3 nucleotides: TGTGCCAGCAGTTTAAGAGGGGAAAAACTGTTTTTT. Protein sequence: CASSLRGEKLFF.

The chain joins TRBV29-1 to TRBJ1-2; D gene uncertain. Germline CDR1 reads SQVTM; CDR2 reads ANQGSEA. Deletions cut 4 bases from V and 6 bases from J, with 15 bases between. This CDR3 comprises 13 residues. The CDR3 DNA sequence: TGCAGCGTTGGGTTAACAGCGGGCCATGGCTACACCTTC. This encodes CSVGLTAGHGYTF.

J is TRBJ2-7 and V is TRBV18, with D tentatively TRBD2 (5 bases). V was cut by 1 base and J by 3 bases, with 7 bases left in between. The CDR3 spans 13 residues. Per the germline V gene, CDR1 is KGHSH and CDR2 is LQKENI. The CDR3 region has the DNA TGTGCCAGCTCACCACGTGGACTCTACGAGCAGTACTTC. Protein sequence: CASSPRGLYEQYF.

Only a few counts were recorded for this clone. The chain links TRBV10-3 to TRBJ1-1; tentative D call: TRBD1 (6 bases). Deletions cut 4 bases from V and 6 bases from J, with 12 bases between. From germline, CDR1 is ENHRY and CDR2 SYGVKD. The CDR3 has 13 amino acids. CDR3 amino acids: CAISGGGGAEAFF. In DNA form, the CDR3 reads TGTGCCATCAGTGGAGGGGGGGGTGCTGAAGCTTTCTTT.

This sequence joins TRBV4-2 and TRBJ2-7; 9 bases fit TRBD1. V trimming: 3 bases; J trimming: 4 bases; junction bases outside the gene matches: 4. Germline V gene sequence: CDR1 LGHNA, CDR2 YNFKEQ. CDR3 length: 14 amino acids. The CDR3 sequence is CASSQADRGYEQYF. Written as DNA, the CDR3 is TGTGCCAGCAGCCAGGCCGACAGGGGGTACGAGCAGTACTTC.

J is TRBJ2-1 and V is TRBV6-5; a weak D match, TRBD2 (6 bases). V lost 10 bases to trimming and J lost 1 base, with 17 bases between them. This CDR3 spans 15 amino acids. Germline CDR1 reads MNHEY; CDR2 reads SVGAGI. The CDR3 bases are TGTGCCACGGGGCCCCTTAGCGGTTCCTACAATGAGCAGTTCTTC. It is translated as CATGPLSGSYNEQFF.

This chain links TRBV19 with TRBJ2-3; 7 nucleotides agree with TRBD1. Trimming at V came to 7 bases and at J to 3 bases, leaving 4 bases not matched to a gene. Germline CDR1 LNHDA, CDR2 SQIVND (reference sequence). This CDR3 is 13 amino acids long. CDR3 nucleotides: TGTGCCAGTAAAACGGACAGGACAGATACGCAGTATTTT. Amino acids: CASKTDRTDTQYF.

The chain employs TRBV10-3 and TRBJ2-3, with 8 bases matching TRBD1. The CDR3 is 16 residues long. V was pared by 4 bases and J by 4 bases, with 10 bases of the junction left unmatched. Germline V CDR1 and CDR2: ENHRY, SYGVKD. CDR3 sequence reads: CAISASGTGRADTQYF. CDR3 sequence (DNA): TGTGCCATCAGTGCCTCCGGGACAGGTCGGGCAGATACGCAGTATTTT.

The rearrangement joins TRBV2 to TRBJ2-3, with TRBD2 matching 11 bases. Germline CDR1 SNHLY, CDR2 FYNNEI. The trim removed 8 bases at V and 3 bases at J, leaving 7 bases unmatched. The CDR3 runs to 15 residues. The CDR3 spells CASCRLAGRTDTQYF. DNA of the CDR3: TGTGCCAGCTGCAGACTAGCGGGGAGAACAGATACGCAGTATTTT.

This chain uses TRBV2 with TRBJ2-7, with a tentative D call TRBD1 (6 bases). Germline assignment: CDR1 SNHLY and CDR2 FYNNEI. The CDR3 sequence is 13 residues long. V was pared by 3 bases and J by 3 bases, with 9 bases between. DNA for the CDR3: TGTGCCAGCAGTGAGGGGGCCAACTACGAGCAGTACTTC. Translation: CASSEGANYEQYF.

This chain links TRBV19 with TRBJ2-3, with D possibly TRBD2 on 6 matching bases. The CDR3 is made up of 14 amino acids. Germline CDR1 LNHDA, CDR2 SQIVND (reference sequence). Trimming stripped 6 bases from V and 0 bases from J, with 10 bases between. DNA of the CDR3: TGTGCCAGTAGCTCCGGGACTAGCACAGATACGCAGTATTTT. Its protein product is CASSSGTSTDTQYF.

This chain joins TRBV14 and TRBJ2-1; TRBD1 agrees at 9 bases. Germline CDR1 is SGHDN and CDR2 is FVKESK. V lost 4 bases, J lost 4 bases, and 5 bases stayed unmatched. This CDR3 has 15 amino acids. The DNA of the CDR3 is TGTGCCAGCAGCCCTGGGACAGGGACGTACAATGAGCAGTTCTTC. Residues: CASSPGTGTYNEQFF. Together with reference TRBV14 and TRBJ2-1, the CDR3 gives the full variable domain: EAGVTQFPSHSVIEKGQTVTLRCDPISGHDNLYWYRRVMGKEIKFLLHFVKESKQDESGMPNNRFLAERTGGTYSTLKVQPAELEDSGVYFCASSPGTGTYNEQFFGPGTRLTVL.